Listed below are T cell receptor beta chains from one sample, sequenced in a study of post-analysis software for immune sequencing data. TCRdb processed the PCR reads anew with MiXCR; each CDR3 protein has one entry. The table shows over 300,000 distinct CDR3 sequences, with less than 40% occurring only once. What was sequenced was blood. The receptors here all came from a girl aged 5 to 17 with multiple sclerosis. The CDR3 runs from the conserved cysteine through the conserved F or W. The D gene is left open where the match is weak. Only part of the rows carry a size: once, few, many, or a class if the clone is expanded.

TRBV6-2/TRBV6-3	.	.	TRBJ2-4	CASSCSPTDQLAKNIQYF	TGTGCCAGCAGTTGCTCCCCGACAGACCAGCTAGCCAAAAACATTCAGTACTTC
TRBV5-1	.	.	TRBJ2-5	CARSLATQETQYF	TGCGCCCGCAGCTTGGCCACTCAAGAGACCCAGTACTTC
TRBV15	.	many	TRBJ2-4	CATSRDADFVNIQYF	TGTGCCACCAGCAGAGATGCGGACTTTGTCAACATTCAGTACTTC
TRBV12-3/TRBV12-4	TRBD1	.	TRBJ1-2	CASSWTGGVNGHTF	TGTGCCAGCAGCTGGACAGGGGGCGTAAATGGCCACACCTTC
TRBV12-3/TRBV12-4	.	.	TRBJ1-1	CASSFPEDGLDTEAFF	TGTGCCAGCAGTTTCCCCGAGGACGGTCTGGACACTGAAGCTTTCTTT
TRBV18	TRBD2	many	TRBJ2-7	CASSPGGSSGEQYF	TGTGCCAGCTCACCGGGGGGGAGTTCTGGCGAGCAGTACTTC
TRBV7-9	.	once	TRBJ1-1	CASTPVPNTEAFF	TGTGCCAGCACCCCGGTCCCGAACACTGAAGCTTTCTTT
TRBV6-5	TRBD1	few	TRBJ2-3	CASSGTAWSDTQYF	TGTGCCAGCAGCGGGACAGCGTGGTCCGATACGCAGTATTTT
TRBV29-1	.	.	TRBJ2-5	CSVEFSLGVSLKETQYF	TGCAGCGTTGAGTTTTCCTTAGGGGTCAGCCTTAAAGAGACCCAGTACTTC
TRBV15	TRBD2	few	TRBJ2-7	CATSRRGGLEYEQYF	TGTGCCACCAGCAGGCGGGGAGGGTTAGAATACGAGCAGTACTTC
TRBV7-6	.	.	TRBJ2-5	CASRPTDGETQYF	TGTGCCAGCAGACCTACAGACGGCGAGACCCAGTACTTC
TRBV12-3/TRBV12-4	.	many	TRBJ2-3	CASSQQGTDTQYF	TGTGCCAGCAGTCAACAGGGCACAGATACGCAGTATTTT
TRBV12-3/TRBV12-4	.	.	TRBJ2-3	CASSLNGPKSADTQYF	TGTGCCAGCAGTTTAAACGGACCTAAGAGCGCAGATACGCAGTATTTT
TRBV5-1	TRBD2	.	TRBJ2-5	CASSFGLAGVMGEAQYF	TGCGCCAGCAGCTTCGGACTAGCGGGAGTCATGGGGGAGGCCCAGTACTTC
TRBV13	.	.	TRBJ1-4	CASSLDGRNEKLFF	TGTGCCAGCAGCCTGGACGGCCGTAATGAAAAACTGTTTTTT
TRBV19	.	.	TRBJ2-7	CASSSQHLLGDEQYF	TGTGCCAGTAGTTCACAACACCTTCTTGGGGACGAGCAGTACTTC
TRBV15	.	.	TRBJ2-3	CATSRDRDTTFGTYTQYF	TGTGCCACCAGCAGGGACCGGGACACAACATTCGGCACATATACGCAGTATTTT
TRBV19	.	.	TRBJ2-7	CASRRTDSPSSYEQYF	TGTGCCAGTAGGAGGACTGACAGCCCCTCCTCCTACGAGCAGTACTTC
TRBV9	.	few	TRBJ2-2	CASSVLEGNTGELFF	TGTGCCAGCAGCGTATTAGAGGGGAACACCGGGGAGCTGTTTTTT
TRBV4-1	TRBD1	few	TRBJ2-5	CASSHPGQGEETQYF	TGCGCCAGCAGCCACCCGGGACAGGGAGAAGAGACCCAGTACTTC
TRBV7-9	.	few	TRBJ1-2	CASSWDRGYTF	TGTGCCAGTAGCTGGGACCGGGGCTACACCTTC
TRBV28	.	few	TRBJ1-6	CASSSALWDRGDSPLHF	TGTGCCAGCAGTTCCGCCCTTTGGGATCGGGGAGATTCACCCCTCCACTTT
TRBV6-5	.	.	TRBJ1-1	CASSTLVGNTEAFF	TGTGCCAGCAGCACCCTTGTGGGGAACACTGAAGCTTTCTTT
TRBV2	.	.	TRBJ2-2	CASREQENTGELFF	TGTGCCAGCAGGGAACAGGAGAACACCGGGGAGCTGTTTTTT
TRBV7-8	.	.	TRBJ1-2	CASSLGHTGKYYGYTF	TGTGCCAGCAGCTTAGGTCATACGGGGAAATACTATGGCTACACCTTC
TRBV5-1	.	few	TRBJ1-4	CASSLADDTNEKLFF	TGCGCCAGCAGCTTGGCCGACGACACTAATGAAAAACTGTTTTTT
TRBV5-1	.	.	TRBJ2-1	CASSLDLTLNNEQFF	TGCGCCAGCAGCTTAGACCTAACCCTCAACAATGAGCAGTTCTTC
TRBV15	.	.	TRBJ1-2	CATSGAANYGYTF	TGTGCCACTTCGGGAGCAGCAAACTATGGCTACACCTTC
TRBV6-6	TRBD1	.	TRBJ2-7	CASSLTGGHEQYF	TGTGCCAGCAGTTTGACAGGGGGCCACGAGCAGTACTTC
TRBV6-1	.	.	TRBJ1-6	CASSEVGPTSSPLHF	TGTGCCAGCAGTGAGGTGGGCCCTACATCGTCACCCCTCCACTTT
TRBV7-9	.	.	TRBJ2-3	CASGSRDAQYF	TGTGCCAGCGGGTCACGCGATGCGCAGTATTTT
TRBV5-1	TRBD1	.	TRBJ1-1	CASSGQVRENTEAFF	TGCGCCAGCAGCGGACAGGTTCGAGAGAACACTGAAGCTTTCTTT
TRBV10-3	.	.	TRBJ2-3	CAISGLWGSGADTQYF	TGTGCCATCAGTGGGCTATGGGGCAGCGGAGCGGATACGCAGTATTTT
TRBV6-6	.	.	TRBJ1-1	CASSYGSSWDTEAFF	TGTGCCAGCAGTTACGGTTCCTCTTGGGACACTGAAGCTTTCTTT
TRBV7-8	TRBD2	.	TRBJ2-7	CASSSLGTSQGEQYF	TGTGCCAGCAGCTCTCTGGGGACTAGCCAAGGCGAGCAGTACTTC
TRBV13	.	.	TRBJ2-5	CASSWEGEETQYF	TGTGCCAGCAGCTGGGAGGGGGAAGAGACCCAGTACTTC
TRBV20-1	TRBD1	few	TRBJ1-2	CSAREWDRGNYGYTF	TGCAGTGCTAGAGAGTGGGACAGGGGAAACTATGGCTACACCTTC
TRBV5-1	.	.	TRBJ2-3	CASSQDPTSTDTQYF	TGCGCCAGCAGCCAAGACCCGACTAGCACAGATACGCAGTATTTT
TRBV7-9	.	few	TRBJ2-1	CASSLATASYNEQFF	TGTGCCAGCAGCTTAGCTACAGCCTCATACAATGAGCAGTTCTTC
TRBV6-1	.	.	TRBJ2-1	CASSERFSAGQPNNGQFF	TGTGCCAGCAGTGAAAGGTTTAGCGCGGGACAGCCAAACAATGGGCAGTTCTTC
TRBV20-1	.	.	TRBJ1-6	CSARADLSTNSPLHF	TGCAGTGCTAGAGCGGACCTCTCAACTAATTCACCCCTCCACTTT
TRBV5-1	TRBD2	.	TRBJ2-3	CASSLASSGATDTQYF	TGCGCCAGCAGTTTAGCTTCTAGCGGGGCAACAGATACGCAGTATTTT
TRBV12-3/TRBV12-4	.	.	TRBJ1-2	CVSSLGGKGFLYGYTF	TGTGTCAGCAGTCTTGGCGGTAAAGGGTTCCTGTATGGCTACACCTTC
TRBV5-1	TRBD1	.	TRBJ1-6	CASSRRDRDNSPLHF	TGCGCCAGCAGCCGCCGGGACAGGGATAATTCACCCCTCCACTTT
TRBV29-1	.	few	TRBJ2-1	CSVAARQVQLYNEQFF	TGCAGCGTCGCCGCTAGGCAGGTCCAGCTTTACAATGAGCAGTTCTTC
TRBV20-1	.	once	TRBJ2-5	CSARDSGGSQYF	TGCAGTGCTAGAGATAGCGGAGGGAGCCAGTACTTC
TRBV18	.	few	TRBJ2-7	CASSPPDVYEQYF	TGTGCCAGCTCACCACCGGACGTTTACGAGCAGTACTTC
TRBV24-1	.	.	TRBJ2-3	CATSVARSTDTQYF	TGTGCCACCAGTGTCGCCAGAAGCACAGATACGCAGTATTTT
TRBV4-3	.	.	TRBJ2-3	CASSPIWGGEGDTQYF	TGCGCCAGCAGCCCTATTTGGGGGGGCGAGGGAGATACGCAGTATTTT
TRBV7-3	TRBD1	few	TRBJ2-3	CASSLTGQGTDAQYF	TGTGCCAGCAGCTTAACGGGACAGGGGACAGATGCGCAGTATTTT
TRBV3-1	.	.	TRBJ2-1	CASSQELTGVSYNEQFF	TGTGCCAGCAGCCAAGAACTGACGGGGGTCTCCTACAATGAGCAGTTCTTC
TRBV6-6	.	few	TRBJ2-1	CASSYPGEQFF	TGTGCCAGCAGTTATCCCGGAGAGCAGTTCTTC
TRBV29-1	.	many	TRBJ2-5	CSVEGSGALERPAAQYF	TGCAGCGTTGAAGGGTCAGGGGCCCTCGAACGGCCAGCGGCCCAGTACTTC
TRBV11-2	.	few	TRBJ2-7	CASSPGTLPLYEQYF	TGTGCCAGCAGCCCCGGGACATTACCCCTCTACGAGCAGTACTTC
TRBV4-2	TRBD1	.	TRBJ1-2	CASSQADREQYGYTF	TGTGCCAGCAGCCAAGCGGACAGGGAGCAGTATGGCTACACCTTC
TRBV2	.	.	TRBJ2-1	CASSELARPSSYNEQFF	TGTGCCAGCAGTGAACTCGCCCGGCCAAGCTCCTACAATGAGCAGTTCTTC
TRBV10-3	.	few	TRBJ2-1	CAISEDQTGRKFF	TGTGCCATCAGTGAGGACCAGACAGGGAGGAAGTTCTTC
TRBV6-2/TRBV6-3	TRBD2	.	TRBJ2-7	CASPGGASSYEQYF	TGTGCCAGCCCGGGGGGGGCCAGCTCCTACGAGCAGTACTTC
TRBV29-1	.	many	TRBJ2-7	CSVGQYEQYF	TGCAGCGTCGGACAGTACGAGCAGTACTTC